The 23 T cell receptor beta chains in this list originate from one sample, sequenced in a study of shared clonotypes between healthy human individuals (dated by TCRdb to 2018 to 2020). Library method: the immunoSEQ multiplex PCR assay. Drawn from immuneACCESS, this table holds only the in-frame rearrangements with V and J called that TCRdb kept. Clones are partly lost; checked studies trace under half to an unresolved V gene and leave the rest unexplained. The sample profile shows about 1.1 million clones; approximately 78% of them were found once. The top ten clones comprise more than 0.55% of the sample. Material for sequencing was memory CD4+ T cells from PBMCs. According to the study, the label for this sample's cell subset or site signals: CD45RA-negative fraction. The receptors come from a young man in good health. Some clones in this sample may be carry-over from other donors' samples.

The chain carries TRBV12-5 and TRBJ1-5; D is unclear. The germline V gene has CDR1 LGHNT and CDR2 FRNRAP. The CDR3 contains 12 residues. Trimming shortened V by 1 base and J by 5 bases, and 3 bases separated the two germline ends. CDR3 region: CASGLGDQPQHF. The CDR3 DNA reads as TGTGCTAGTGGTTTGGGGGATCAGCCCCAGCATTTT.

The chain couples TRBV10-3 to TRBJ2-1; D might be TRBD1 (5 bases). Germline V CDR1 and CDR2: ENHRY, SYGVKD. CDR3 length equals 12 residues. V lost 5 bases, J lost 15 bases, and 17 bases lay in between. For the CDR3, the DNA is TGTGCCATCAGTTCGGACACCATCCGTCCGTTCTTC. It translates to CAISSDTIRPFF.

The chain employs TRBV11-1 and TRBJ2-1, with D unresolved. V was shortened by 6 bases and J by 2 bases, with 14 bases between the two germline ends. The CDR3 is 15 amino acids. Per germline, CDR1 SGHAT and CDR2 FQDESV (reference sequence). The chain's CDR3 is CASRYRAEAYNEQFF. As DNA, the CDR3 is TGTGCCAGCAGATATAGGGCCGAAGCCTACAATGAGCAGTTCTTC.

This clone was seen a single time. V gene TRBV2 combines with J gene TRBJ1-5; no definite D call. Germline CDR1 is SNHLY and CDR2 is FYNNEI. The CDR3 covers 14 residues. V shed 2 bases and J shed 3 bases, with 8 bases lying between them. This chain's CDR3 is CASSELLLNQPQHF. The CDR3 nucleotides read TGTGCCAGCAGTGAATTGCTTCTCAATCAGCCCCAGCATTTT.

The chain employs TRBV18 and TRBJ2-7; perhaps D is TRBD1 or TRBD2 (6 bases each). Germline values: CDR1 KGHSH, CDR2 LQKENI. CDR3 length equals 14 residues. V was cut by 3 bases and J by 6 bases, with 15 bases left in between. The chain's CDR3 is CASSPGGSSREQYF. The CDR3 DNA reads TGTGCCAGCTCACCGGGGGGCTCGTCCCGCGAGCAGTACTTC.

The rearrangement joins TRBV18 to TRBJ2-7; 8 nucleotides match TRBD1. With V trimmed by 4 bases and J by 3 bases, 5 bases remained unmatched. The CDR3 runs 14 residues. Germline V gives CDR1 KGHSH, CDR2 LQKENI. In DNA form, the CDR3 reads TGTGCCAGCTCACGGGGGACAGGAGACTACGAGCAGTACTTC. This gives the protein CASSRGTGDYEQYF.

The J gene is TRBJ2-7, the V gene TRBV9; tentatively, D is TRBD1 (5 bases). The CDR3 runs to 13 residues. V lost 1 base to trimming and J lost 6 bases, with 11 bases between them. Germline CDR1 and CDR2: SGDLS and YYNGEE. DNA of the CDR3: TGTGCCAGCAGCGTAACAGGAACTGGCGAGCAGTACTTC. Its protein product is CASSVTGTGEQYF.

Here the CDR3 reads CASSPSRAGSGANVLTF. CDR3 sequence (DNA): TGTGCCAGCAGCCCGAGCCGGGCGGGCTCTGGGGCCAACGTCCTGACTTTC. The V call is TRBV7-8, the J call TRBJ2-6; possible D gene TRBD2, 5 bases. Germline V CDR1 and CDR2: SGHVS, FQNEAQ. CDR3 size: 17 residues. With 5 bases removed from V and 0 bases from J, the gap between germline ends came to 14 bases.

With regard to this clone: A much larger clone differs by one base, so this may be a read error. This rearrangement joins TRBV28 to TRBJ2-1; D is unclear. Germline V lookup: CDR1 MDHEN, CDR2 SYDVKM. This CDR3 comprises 11 residues. V gave up 3 bases and J gave up 9 bases, with 6 bases separating them. The CDR3 DNA follows: TGTGCCAGCAGTTTTGAGAGTGAGCAGTTCTTC. Its protein is CASSFESEQFF.

The chain carries TRBV13 and TRBJ2-4, with D possibly being TRBD2 (6 bases). CDR3 length: 14 residues. Germline V gene sequence: CDR1 PRHDT, CDR2 FYEKMQ (reference sequence). V lost 6 bases, J lost 6 bases, and 15 bases lay in between. The chain's CDR3 is CASRGTSRGNIQYF. In DNA, the CDR3 is TGTGCCAGCAGGGGAACTAGCCGGGGAAACATTCAGTACTTC.

This sequence joins TRBV29-1 and TRBJ1-2, with TRBD1 as a possible D gene (5 bases). The CDR3 sequence is 13 residues long. The germline V and J ends were trimmed by 1 base and 4 bases, with 10 bases remaining between them. Germline V CDR1 and CDR2: SQVTM, ANQGSEA. CDR3 region: CSVEAGRGYGYTF. Here the CDR3 DNA reads TGCAGCGTTGAAGCGGGTAGGGGCTATGGCTACACCTTC.

The V gene is TRBV7-2, the J gene TRBJ1-1, with a weak D call TRBD1 (5 bases). The CDR3 consists of 16 residues. The germline V and J ends were trimmed by 5 bases and 5 bases, with 21 bases remaining between them. Germline CDR1 SGHTA, CDR2 FQGNSA. Here the CDR3 reads CASSLTGPPSETEAFF. The CDR3 DNA reads as TGTGCCAGCAGCCTTACGGGGCCCCCCTCGGAAACTGAAGCTTTCTTT.

This clone was found once. The CDR3: CASSVGRFEQFF. DNA for the CDR3: TGTGCCAGCAGCGTAGGAAGGTTTGAGCAGTTCTTC. The gene calls are TRBV9 and TRBJ2-1; unclear D gene. Germline CDR1 reads SGDLS; CDR2 reads YYNGEE. The length of the CDR3 is 12 residues. The germline V and J ends were trimmed by 0 bases and 9 bases, with 7 bases remaining between them.

V gene TRBV28 combines with J gene TRBJ2-7, with D tentatively TRBD2 (6 bases). The CDR3 loop spans 13 amino acids. The germline V gene has CDR1 MDHEN and CDR2 SYDVKM. The ends were cut back, 7 bases at V and 4 bases at J, with 14 bases in the middle. The CDR3 loop reads CASIPRGKYEQYF. For the CDR3, the DNA is TGTGCCAGCATTCCGCGGGGAAAATACGAGCAGTACTTC.

This clone was picked up one time. The rearrangement joins TRBV4-3 to TRBJ2-1; no clear D gene. Germline V CDR1 and CDR2: LGHNA, YSLEER. Trimming cost V 2 bases and J 3 bases, with 11 bases left between them. CDR3 size: 15 residues. CDR3 nucleotide sequence: TGCGCCAGCAGCCAATCCGCTACTCACTACAATGAGCAGTTCTTC. Translating it yields CASSQSATHYNEQFF.

The table lists this clone with a few counts. The CDR3 loop is CSVNAQEDIQYF. The CDR3 nucleotides read TGCAGCGTAAATGCCCAGGAGGACATTCAGTACTTC. The rearrangement uses TRBV29-1 and TRBJ2-4; a weak D match, TRBD2 (5 bases). The length of the CDR3 is 12 residues. With 6 bases removed from V and 8 bases from J, the gap between germline ends came to 14 bases. Looked up from germline, CDR1 is SQVTM and CDR2 is ANQGSEA.

This clone was recorded once. The gene calls are TRBV9 and TRBJ1-2; D might be TRBD1 (5 bases). The length of the CDR3 is 13 residues. Germline V gives CDR1 SGDLS, CDR2 YYNGEE. V lost 7 bases to trimming and J lost 2 bases, with 12 bases between them. The CDR3 sequence is CASAGPGNYGYTF. Written as DNA, the CDR3 is TGTGCCAGCGCGGGGCCAGGGAACTATGGCTACACCTTC.

This chain links TRBV9 with TRBJ2-4; D assignment may be TRBD1 or TRBD2 (5 bases each). The CDR3 extends over 14 amino acids. Germline V gives CDR1 SGDLS, CDR2 YYNGEE. V was clipped by 0 bases and J by 8 bases, with 12 bases between them. CDR3: CASSVGGRDDIQYF. DNA of the CDR3: TGTGCCAGCAGCGTAGGGGGCAGGGACGACATTCAGTACTTC.

The rearrangement uses TRBV7-7 and TRBJ2-5; D assignment may be TRBD1 or TRBD2 (5 bases each). The CDR3 runs 11 residues. Per germline, CDR1 SSHAT and CDR2 FNYEAQ (reference sequence). V was clipped by 10 bases and J by 5 bases, with 11 bases between them. The CDR3 is CAIRDAETQYF. The CDR3 DNA is TGTGCCATACGGGACGCTGAGACCCAGTACTTC.

V usage is TRBV27 and J usage is TRBJ1-2; 7 nucleotides match TRBD1. CDR1 is MNHEY, CDR2 SMNVEV, per germline (reference sequence). With 0 bases clipped from V and 4 bases from J, the junction kept 5 bases outside the gene matches. This CDR3 has 15 residues. In nucleotides, the CDR3 is TGTGCCAGCAGTTTATCCCCAGGACAGGTCTATGGCTACACCTTC. Residues: CASSLSPGQVYGYTF.

The genes are TRBV5-1 and TRBJ2-5; 8 bases are a match to TRBD2. The CDR3 contains 14 residues. Germline V CDR1 and CDR2: SGHRS, YFSETQ. The V segment lost 3 bases and the J segment 5 bases; nucleotides outside the gene matches: 6. CDR3 nucleotides: TGCGCCAGCAGCTACCCGGGAGGGCAGGAGACCCAGTACTTC. Residues: CASSYPGGQETQYF.

This chain connects TRBV5-8 to TRBJ2-4; 7 positions agree with TRBD2. Unmatched junction bases numbered 13, after V lost 3 bases and J lost 16 bases. The CDR3 covers 13 residues. Germline-derived CDR1 and CDR2 are SGHTS and YDEGEE. CDR3 bases: TGTGCCAGCAGCTCCTCTCGGCGGGAGTCTCGATACTTC. Its translation: CASSSSRRESRYF. Combining the CDR3 with reference TRBV5-8 and TRBJ2-4 gives the whole variable domain EAGVTQSPTHLIKTRGQQATLRCSPISGHTSVYWYQQALGLGLQFLLWYDEGEERNRGNFPPRFSGRQFPNYSSELNVNALELEDSALYLCASSSSRRESRYFGAGTRLSVL.

Comment on this clone: The sample holds other DNA sequences that translate to the same CDR3. The rearrangement joins TRBV19 to TRBJ2-3; possibly TRBD2 for D (5 bases). V lost 3 bases, J lost 0 bases, and 10 bases lay in between. Germline CDR1 is LNHDA and CDR2 is SQIVND (reference sequence). This CDR3 spans 15 amino acids. The CDR3 DNA reads as TGTGCCAGTAGTATCGGTGGCGGGAGCACAGATACGCAGTATTTT. Encoded protein: CASSIGGGSTDTQYF.